The sequence of this T cell receptor (beta chain) was determined in a study of blood T cells in healthy people across ages. Across the study: The capture of about one barcoded beta molecule per two T cells was achieved by template switching.

Study conclusions and caveats: Samples with more naive T cells showed higher observed beta diversity.

For the second PCR, which ran for about 7 to 11 cycles, a sample-barcoded 5' primer and a J-beta primer mix were used. TCRdb analysed the 5' RACE reads with MiXCR anew, one entry per CDR3 protein. The data hold some 1,800,000 distinct CDR3 sequences, with 30% to 40% observed a single time. The CDR3 consists of 12 residues. Deletions cut 5 bases from V and 5 bases from J, with 7 bases between. Germline-derived CDR1 and CDR2 are MNHNY and SVGAGI (reference sequence). As for this clonotype: Antigen unknown.

J is TRBJ1-5 and V is TRBV6-6, with D maybe TRBD1 (5 bases). This sequence originates from a human donor in good health. The sequenced sample was blood. This CDR3 reads CASSDSDQPQHF. The CDR3, as DNA: TGTGCCAGCAGTGACAGTGATCAGCCCCAGCATTTT.